The rows below give T cell receptor beta chains drawn from one sample of a study of blood T cell repertoires in COVID-19. Only in-frame clones appear in the TCRdb table, and some are missing; sequencing was by immunoSEQ multiplex PCR. Of roughly 230,000 clones in the sample, about 80% were seen once. The sequencing sample was made of PBMCs or T cells enriched from blood (not recorded which). These receptors were collected from a man aged 50 or older who had recovered from COVID-19. The CDR3 runs from the conserved cysteine through the conserved F or W. The order of the fields is V gene, J gene, clone size, D gene, CDR3 protein, CDR3 DNA. The D gene is left open where the match is weak. Size is omitted from some rows. Given values are once, few, many or a class for expanded clones.

>TRBV7-6|TRBJ2-2|NA|NA
CASRGGQNTGELFF
TGTGCCAGCAGGGGGGGTCAGAACACCGGGGAGCTGTTTTTT
>TRBV18|TRBJ1-5|NA|TRBD1
CASSQTGGLLSNQPQHF
TGTGCCAGCTCGCAGACAGGGGGCCTCCTTAGCAATCAGCCCCAGCATTTT
>TRBV7-9|TRBJ2-5|NA|TRBD2
CASTPGAYMGGETQYF
TGTGCCAGCACCCCGGGCGCATACATGGGGGGGGAGACCCAGTACTTC
>TRBV5-4|TRBJ2-1|NA|NA
CASRSWRDHEQFF
TGTGCCAGCAGATCGTGGAGGGACCATGAGCAGTTCTTC
>TRBV2|TRBJ1-2|few|NA
CASSEWTRGLHTF
TGTGCCAGCAGTGAATGGACAAGGGGTCTTCACACCTTC
>TRBV28|TRBJ1-2|NA|NA
CASSLLGGFAYGYTF
TGTGCCAGCAGTTTACTGGGAGGCTTCGCCTATGGCTACACCTTC
>TRBV24-1|TRBJ2-7|NA|TRBD1
CATSDPNRGKSYEQYF
TGTGCCACCAGTGATCCAAACAGGGGAAAGTCCTACGAGCAGTACTTC
>TRBV5-4|TRBJ2-5|NA|NA
CASSPSRPGTVRETQYF
TGTGCCAGCAGCCCAAGTCGGCCCGGCACAGTTCGGGAGACCCAGTACTTC
>TRBV27|TRBJ1-2|NA|NA
CASSSYPTGDAHGYTF
TGTGCCAGCAGTTCCTACCCGACAGGAGACGCCCATGGCTACACCTTC
>TRBV15|TRBJ2-5|NA|TRBD2
CATSRDRGGSGRAESVGRETQYF
TGTGCCACCAGCAGAGATCGCGGGGGTAGCGGGAGGGCCGAGTCTGTCGGTAGAGAGACCCAGTACTTC
>TRBV5-1|TRBJ1-1|NA|NA
CASSSQVGSTEAFF
TGCGCCAGCAGCTCTCAGGTGGGGAGCACTGAAGCTTTCTTT
>TRBV24-1|TRBJ1-1|NA|TRBD1
CATSATGGTEAFF
TGTGCCACCAGTGCTACAGGGGGCACTGAAGCTTTCTTT
>TRBV7-3|TRBJ1-1|NA|TRBD1
CASSSGTGVMNTEAFF
TGTGCCAGCAGCTCCGGGACAGGGGTTATGAACACTGAAGCTTTCTTT
>TRBV7-8|TRBJ2-7|NA|NA
CASFNTEEQYF
TGTGCCAGCTTTAATACTGAGGAGCAGTACTTC
>TRBV3-1/TRBV3-2|TRBJ1-2|NA|NA
CASSHDRYYGYTF
TGTGCCAGCAGCCACGACAGGTACTATGGCTACACCTTC
>TRBV28|TRBJ2-5|NA|TRBD2
CASDSGSNQETQYF
TGTGCCAGCGATAGCGGGAGTAACCAAGAGACCCAGTACTTC
>TRBV11-2|TRBJ2-7|few|TRBD1
CASSGRQGYEQYF
TGTGCCAGCAGCGGAAGACAGGGCTACGAGCAGTACTTC
>TRBV27|TRBJ2-7|NA|NA
CASSLFVGSGTYEQYF
TGTGCCAGCAGTTTATTTGTCGGGAGTGGCACCTACGAGCAGTACTTC
>TRBV19|TRBJ1-2|once|TRBD1
CASSMAGTGIYGYTF
TGTGCCAGTAGTATGGCCGGGACAGGAATATATGGCTACACCTTC
>TRBV27|TRBJ2-2|NA|TRBD1
CASSLGTGPKYTGELFF
TGTGCCAGCAGTTTAGGGACAGGGCCGAAGTACACCGGGGAGCTGTTTTTT
>TRBV9|TRBJ2-7|NA|TRBD1
CASSASGTGPYEQYF
TGTGCCAGCAGCGCCTCCGGGACAGGTCCCTACGAGCAGTACTTC
>TRBV6-5|TRBJ2-3|NA|TRBD2
CASRVAGAKDTQYF
TGTGCCAGCAGGGTAGCGGGGGCCAAAGATACGCAGTATTTT
>TRBV7-8|TRBJ1-1|NA|NA
CATQGGLNTEAFF
TGTGCCACCCAGGGTGGGTTGAACACTGAAGCTTTCTTT
>TRBV5-1|TRBJ1-4|few|NA
CASSVLGATNEKLFF
TGCGCCAGCAGCGTTCTCGGTGCAACTAATGAAAAACTGTTTTTT
>TRBV6-4|TRBJ2-7|NA|NA
CASSEEEGAPYEQYF
TGTGCCAGCAGTGAGGAGGAGGGGGCCCCCTACGAGCAGTACTTC
>TRBV19|TRBJ2-7|NA|TRBD1
CASSIVARGQASYEQYF
TGTGCCAGTAGTATAGTCGCGAGGGGGCAGGCATCCTACGAGCAGTACTTC
>TRBV3-1/TRBV3-2|TRBJ2-5|NA|NA
CASSQANVRETQYF
TGTGCCAGCAGCCAAGCTAACGTCCGGGAGACCCAGTACTTC
>TRBV6-2/TRBV6-3|TRBJ2-3|NA|NA
CASSYDWGGTRTDTQYF
TGTGCCAGCAGTTACGATTGGGGCGGGACCCGCACAGATACGCAGTATTTT
>TRBV6-1|TRBJ1-5|NA|TRBD1
CASSELRDRANNQPQHF
TGTGCCAGCAGTGAACTCCGAGACAGGGCGAACAATCAGCCCCAGCATTTT
>TRBV10-3|TRBJ1-4|NA|NA
CAISRENEKLFF
TGTGCCATTTCCAGGGAAAATGAAAAACTGTTTTTT
>TRBV30|TRBJ1-1|NA|NA
CAWSYDSRNTEAFF
TGTGCCTGGAGTTACGACAGCCGGAACACTGAAGCTTTCTTT
>TRBV11-2|TRBJ2-5|NA|TRBD2
CASSRGLAEQETQYF
TGTGCCAGCAGCCGGGGACTAGCGGAACAAGAGACCCAGTACTTC
>TRBV12-3/TRBV12-4|TRBJ1-2|once|TRBD1
CASSFGQGAGYTF
TGTGCCAGCAGTTTTGGACAGGGGGCTGGCTACACCTTC
>TRBV10-3|TRBJ1-2|NA|TRBD1
CAISQTGTADGYTF
TGTGCCATCAGTCAGACAGGGACTGCGGATGGCTACACCTTC
>TRBV7-3|TRBJ2-2|NA|NA
CASSLDRNTGELFF
TGTGCCAGCAGCTTAGACAGGAACACCGGGGAGCTGTTTTTT
>TRBV6-5|TRBJ2-6|NA|TRBD2
CASSSGGSGANVLTF
TGTGCCAGCAGTTCGGGAGGCTCTGGGGCCAACGTCCTGACTTTC
>TRBV28|TRBJ2-5|many|NA
CASSLIFGQGSQETQYF
TGTGCCAGCAGTTTGATTTTCGGGCAGGGCTCCCAAGAGACCCAGTACTTC
>TRBV3-1/TRBV3-2|TRBJ1-2|NA|NA
CASSRTDSNGYTF
TGTGCCAGCAGCCGAACGGACAGTAATGGCTACACCTTC
>TRBV7-3|TRBJ2-2|once|TRBD2
CASSPRGAGGTGELFF
TGTGCCAGCAGCCCTCGTGGGGCGGGAGGTACCGGGGAGCTGTTTTTT
>TRBV5-4|TRBJ2-1|NA|TRBD1
CASSSGDRRGLDEQFF
TGTGCCAGCAGCTCGGGGGACAGGAGGGGACTCGATGAGCAGTTCTTC
>TRBV27|TRBJ2-4|NA|TRBD2
CASSLSGTSKLKNIQYF
TGTGCCAGCAGTCTGTCCGGGACTAGCAAGCTGAAAAACATTCAGTACTTC
>TRBV6-5|TRBJ2-7|NA|TRBD2
CASKAAGASYEQYF
TGTGCCAGCAAGGCGGCGGGAGCTTCCTACGAGCAGTACTTC
>TRBV15|TRBJ2-7|NA|TRBD1
CATSWRGHRDRLGEQYF
TGTGCCACCAGTTGGAGAGGCCACCGGGACAGGTTGGGCGAGCAGTACTTC
>TRBV5-5|TRBJ1-5|NA|NA
CASSQDAGVSPQHF
TGTGCCAGCAGCCAGGACGCAGGGGTCTCGCCCCAGCATTTT
>TRBV14|TRBJ1-1|NA|TRBD1
CASSPIQDRVEAFF
TGTGCCAGCAGCCCCATCCAGGACAGGGTGGAAGCTTTCTTT
>TRBV27|TRBJ1-2|NA|NA
CASSSSQTNSKDSRGYTF
NA
>TRBV28|TRBJ2-2|NA|TRBD2
CASSHLAGRTGELFF
TGTGCCAGCAGCCACCTAGCGGGACGCACCGGGGAGCTGTTTTTT